This is a list of T cell receptor beta chains from one sample in a study of blood T cell repertoires in COVID-19. Data came from immunoSEQ multiplex PCR; TCRdb stores just in-frame clones and leaves some out. The table includes about 170,000 clones, about 86% detected once. Material for sequencing was peripheral blood. Receptors originate from a woman aged 55-70 years with COVID-19, enrolled during active disease. The CDR3 runs from the conserved cysteine through the conserved F or W. D genes are given only for firm matches. Rows give clone size only sometimes, using once, few, many, or a class for an expanded clone.

d_gene	abundance	v_gene	j_gene	CDR3aa	CDR3nt
TRBD1	NA	TRBV6-5	TRBJ1-4	CASRGQGSEKLFF	TGTGCCAGCAGGGGACAGGGGAGTGAAAAACTGTTTTTT
TRBD1	once	TRBV28	TRBJ1-2	CASELDRNYGYTF	TGTGCCAGCGAACTGGACAGGAACTATGGCTACACCTTC
NA	many	TRBV4-1	TRBJ2-7	CASSPTNAYEQYF	TGCGCCAGCAGCCCGACAAACGCCTACGAGCAGTACTTC
TRBD1	NA	TRBV4-3	TRBJ1-2	CASSQATGEGYGYTF	TGCGCCAGCAGCCAAGCAACAGGGGAAGGGTATGGCTACACCTTC
NA	NA	TRBV10-3	TRBJ1-4	CASAAGVNEKLFF	TGTGCCAGCGCGGCAGGGGTAAATGAAAAACTGTTTTTT
NA	NA	TRBV7-2	TRBJ1-3	CASSSGNTIYF	TGTGCCAGCAGCTCAGGAAACACCATATATTTT
TRBD1	NA	TRBV5-4	TRBJ1-1	CASSFDRGRNTEAFF	TGTGCCAGCAGCTTCGACAGGGGGCGGAACACTGAAGCTTTCTTT
TRBD2	NA	TRBV24-1	TRBJ2-1	CATGAGASSYNEQFF	TGTGCCACCGGAGCGGGAGCGAGCTCCTACAATGAGCAGTTCTTC
TRBD2	NA	TRBV7-9	TRBJ2-7	CASSFPTSGKGSYEQYF	TGTGCCAGCAGCTTCCCAACTAGCGGAAAAGGCTCCTACGAGCAGTACTTC
NA	NA	TRBV7-8	TRBJ1-5	CASSLRHYQPQHF	TGTGCCAGCAGCTTGCGGCACTATCAGCCCCAGCATTTT
NA	NA	TRBV27	TRBJ1-5	CASSLWRTPNQPQHF	TGTGCCAGCAGTTTATGGAGAACCCCCAATCAGCCCCAGCATTTT
TRBD2	NA	TRBV2	TRBJ2-3	CASSAPRAGGTDTQYF	TGTGCCAGCAGTGCCCCTCGAGCGGGGGGCACAGATACGCAGTATTTT
NA	once	TRBV5-5	TRBJ2-1	CASSLGEPNEQFF	TGTGCCAGCAGCTTGGGGGAGCCCAATGAGCAGTTCTTC
TRBD1	NA	TRBV11-2	TRBJ1-1	CASSRRQGPATEAFF	TGTGCCAGCAGCCGCAGACAGGGACCCGCGACTGAAGCTTTCTTT
TRBD1	NA	TRBV5-6	TRBJ2-6	CASSLRGTGSGANVLTF	TGTGCCAGCAGCTTGCGGGGGACAGGGTCCGGGGCCAACGTCCTGACTTTC